Below are 5 T cell receptor beta chains sequenced from a single sample in a study of metastatic and nonmetastatic thyroid tumors. Thyroid surgery took place with no prior treatment in any patient. TCRdb reanalyzed the PCR reads with MiXCR. The data hold about 82,000 clones, with approximately 13% observed a single time. Material for sequencing was tumor tissue. All receptors derive from a female donor with papillary thyroid cancer or a benign thyroid nodule (not recorded which). Some clones in this sample may be carry-over from other donors' samples.

This clone was detected many times. V gene TRBV7-2 combines with J gene TRBJ1-2; D not certain. V was clipped by 5 bases and J by 8 bases, with 12 bases between them. Germline V gives CDR1 SGHTA, CDR2 FQGNSA. CDR3 length equals 12 residues. The CDR3, as DNA: TGTGCCAGCAGCCCACCCCCCCGGGGCTACACCTTC. Translated, it gives CASSPPPRGYTF.

This clone was seen repeatedly, ten times or more. The gene calls are TRBV20-1 and TRBJ1-6, with D possibly TRBD1 on 6 matching bases. The CDR3 length is 14 residues. Germline CDR1 and CDR2: DFQATT and SNEGSKA (reference sequence). V was pared by 5 bases and J by 5 bases, with 13 bases between. As DNA, the CDR3 is TGCAGTGCTCATAGGGGGGGGGATAATTCACCCCTCCACTTT. Its protein product is CSAHRGGDNSPLHF.

The table lists this clone with many counts. This chain joins TRBV12-3 or TRBV12-4 and TRBJ2-7; tentatively, D is TRBD1 (5 bases). The CDR3 extends over 13 amino acids. Trimming shortened V by 3 bases and J by 2 bases, and 8 bases separated the two germline ends. This CDR3 reads CASSLEQAYEQYF. Written as DNA, the CDR3 is TGTGCCAGCAGTTTGGAACAGGCCTACGAGCAGTACTTC.

In this sample, this clone turned up many times. CDR3 protein: CSAERLLAGISNEQFF. The CDR3 DNA is TGCAGTGCTGAACGTCTATTAGCGGGAATCTCCAATGAGCAGTTCTTC. The V gene is TRBV20-1, the J gene TRBJ2-1, with 8 bases identical to TRBD2. CDR3 length equals 16 residues. Unmatched junction bases numbered 15, after V lost 5 bases and J lost 6 bases. CDR1 is DFQATT, CDR2 SNEGSKA, per germline (reference sequence).

At least ten counts were recorded for this clone. The gene calls are TRBV27 and TRBJ2-2; the D call may be TRBD1 or TRBD2 (7 bases each). In germline, CDR1 is MNHEY, CDR2 SMNVEV (reference sequence). V lost 5 bases to trimming and J lost 2 bases, with 15 bases between them. The CDR3 is 16 amino acids. The CDR3 loop is CASSPRGGYNTGELFF. The CDR3 DNA is TGTGCCAGCAGTCCCAGGGGGGGTTATAACACCGGGGAGCTGTTTTTT.